The 28 T cell receptor beta chains given below trace back to one sample, sequenced in a study of response to subunit inactivated influenza vaccine. In TCRdb, the RT-PCR reads were re-called with MiXCR into one record per CDR3 protein. The sample lists just under 550,000 distinct CDR3 sequences, approximately 22% seen once, with 2.8% in the top ten. These same data were also listed under a study on T cells expressing NK-cell markers. That report notes: Making the TCR beta cDNA relied on 5'RACE template switching with UMIs.

Sequenced here: CD4+ T cells sorted from PBMCs, sampled 11 to 12 days after vaccination. The origin of the receptors is a man aged 45 to 65 who received an inactivated influenza vaccine.

CDR3 nucleotide sequence: TGTGCCAGCAGTCGCCCCCGCCTGGGGGGCATGGCAGATACGCAGTATTTT. It codes for CASSRPRLGGMADTQYF. The chain recombines TRBV6-2 or TRBV6-3 with TRBJ2-3, with D perhaps given as TRBD1 or TRBD2 (6 bases each). Trimming pared 5 bases from V and 4 bases from J, leaving 22 bases between. The CDR3 length is 17 residues. CDR1 and CDR2 (germline): MNHEY, SVGEGT.

This clonotype was counted ten times or more. The V gene is TRBV12-3 or TRBV12-4, the J gene TRBJ2-7; 9 bases line up with TRBD2. CDR3 size: 15 residues. The trim removed 3 bases at V and 0 bases at J, leaving 3 bases unmatched. The CDR3 DNA reads as TGTGCCAGCAGTTTTACTAGCGGGTTCTCCTACGAGCAGTACTTC. It is translated as CASSFTSGFSYEQYF.

The V call is TRBV20-1, the J call TRBJ2-2, with D possibly being TRBD1 (5 bases). The CDR3 is made up of 13 amino acids. Per germline, CDR1 DFQATT and CDR2 SNEGSKA (reference sequence). The V end lost 7 bases, the J end lost 4 bases, and 13 bases lay between the germline ends. The CDR3 coding sequence is TGCAGTGTCGCCCAAAGGGGCACCGGGGAGCTGTTTTTT. Protein: CSVAQRGTGELFF.

This clonotype was counted a few times. V is TRBV9 and J is TRBJ2-5; 8 positions match TRBD1. The germline CDR1 and CDR2 sequences are SGDLS and YYNGEE. The junction had 6 bases not matched to a gene; V was cut back by 0 bases and J by 5 bases. This CDR3 spans 15 amino acids. The CDR3 region is CASSVEQGAGETQYF. The DNA of the CDR3 is TGTGCCAGCAGCGTAGAGCAGGGGGCAGGTGAGACCCAGTACTTC.

The genes are TRBV10-3 and TRBJ2-5; perhaps TRBD1 as D (5 bases). The CDR3 is 19 amino acids. With 3 bases removed from V and 2 bases from J, the gap between germline ends came to 25 bases. The germline CDR1 and CDR2 sequences are ENHRY and SYGVKD. This CDR3 reads CAISDRAGSILHGQETQYF. The CDR3, as DNA: TGTGCCATCAGTGATCGGGCAGGGTCCATCCTTCACGGTCAAGAGACCCAGTACTTC.

This clonotype was observed a few times. The V and J genes are TRBV7-2 and TRBJ2-7; D remains unclear. Trimming left V 3 bases short and J 7 bases short, with 10 bases between. Germline CDR1 is SGHTA and CDR2 is FQGNSA. CDR3 length: 12 amino acids. CDR3 in DNA: TGTGCCAGCAGCTTTGCCCTAGGGGAGCAGTACTTC. It yields the protein CASSFALGEQYF.

This clonotype was seen a few times. The gene calls are TRBV2 and TRBJ2-3, with 10 positions matching TRBD2. J lost 5 bases, V lost 4 bases, and 3 bases had no gene match. This CDR3 has 14 amino acids. Looked up from germline, CDR1 is SNHLY and CDR2 is FYNNEI. The DNA of the CDR3 is TGTGCCAGCAGTGGGACTAGCGGTGTAGATACGCAGTATTTT. Its translation: CASSGTSGVDTQYF.

This sequence joins TRBV7-2 and TRBJ2-2, with D perhaps matching TRBD2 (5 bases). V gave up 5 bases and J gave up 0 bases, with 16 bases separating them. This CDR3 region has 17 residues. Germline V gene lookup returns CDR1 SGHTA and CDR2 FQGNSA. Here the CDR3 DNA reads TGTGCCAGCAGCCAACCCCGAGGGCTGGCGAACACCGGGGAGCTGTTTTTT. This gives the protein CASSQPRGLANTGELFF.

The rearrangement links TRBV19 to TRBJ2-7; D not certain. V was trimmed by 4 bases and J by 5 bases, leaving 18 bases between them. Germline loops: CDR1 LNHDA, CDR2 SQIVND (reference sequence). This CDR3 has 15 residues. CDR3: CASSKPGPRVHEQYF. The CDR3 bases are TGTGCCAGTAGTAAACCGGGCCCTAGAGTCCACGAGCAGTACTTC.

This clonotype was recorded many times. This chain links TRBV20-1 with TRBJ2-1, with 13 bases matching TRBD2. Per the germline V gene, CDR1 is DFQATT and CDR2 is SNEGSKA (reference sequence). Losses at the gene ends were 3 bases for V and 0 bases for J; bases not matched to a gene: 5. The CDR3 runs to 17 residues. Written as DNA, the CDR3 is TGCAGTGCTAGCGCTACTAGCGGGGGGGACTCCTACAATGAGCAGTTCTTC. It codes for CSASATSGGDSYNEQFF.

The J gene is TRBJ2-3, the V gene TRBV12-3 or TRBV12-4; 10 bases fit TRBD1. The CDR3 runs to 17 residues. With 1 base clipped from V and 1 base from J, the junction kept 5 bases outside the gene matches. The CDR3 loop is CASSLGWDRGGTDTQYF. CDR3 coding DNA: TGTGCCAGCAGTTTAGGGTGGGACAGGGGAGGCACAGATACGCAGTATTTT.

Only a few counts were recorded for this clonotype. The CDR3 region is CASRPTSDTDTQYF. The CDR3 DNA is TGTGCCAGCAGACCGACTAGCGATACAGATACGCAGTATTTT. The V gene is TRBV7-2, the J gene TRBJ2-3; 8 nucleotides align to TRBD2. Germline V gene data show CDR1 as SGHTA and CDR2 as FQGNSA. J was trimmed by 3 bases and V by 6 bases; bases with no gene match: 5. There are 14 residues in the CDR3. Drawing the rest from reference TRBV7-2 and TRBJ2-3, the complete variable domain is GAGVSQSPSNKVTEKGKDVELRCDPISGHTALYWYRQSLGQGLEFLIYFQGNSAPDKSGLPSDRFSAERTGGSVSTLTIQRTQQEDSAVYLCASRPTSDTDTQYFGPGTRLTVL.

V usage is TRBV12-3 or TRBV12-4 and J usage is TRBJ1-6; D is possibly TRBD1 (5 bases). The length of the CDR3 is 14 residues. Trimming took 3 bases from V and 6 from J, leaving 9 bases between them. The CDR3 DNA sequence: TGTGCCAGCAGTTTGTCAGGGCCTAATTCACCCCTCCACTTT. Residues: CASSLSGPNSPLHF.

CDR3 nucleotide sequence: TGTGCCAGCAGCCACTCGGCAGGCGCAGTGCAGTACTTC. It is translated as CASSHSAGAVQYF. This rearrangement joins TRBV5-6 to TRBJ2-7, with no clear D. Deletions cut 4 bases from V and 9 bases from J, with 17 bases between. The germline V gene has CDR1 SGHDT and CDR2 YYEEEE. The CDR3 extends over 13 amino acids. Full variable domain (rest looked up from reference TRBV5-6 and TRBJ2-7): DAGVTQSPTHLIKTRGQQVTLRCSPKSGHDTVSWYQQALGQGPQFIFQYYEEEERQRGNFPDRFSGHQFPNYSSELNVNALLLGDSALYLCASSHSAGAVQYFGPGTRLTVT.

This clonotype has a count of ten or more. V usage is TRBV11-2 and J usage is TRBJ2-4; D might be TRBD2 (5 bases). CDR1 SGHAT and CDR2 FQNNGV come from the germline V gene. The CDR3 is 13 amino acids. Trimming took 3 bases from V and 4 from J, leaving 7 bases between them. DNA of the CDR3: TGTGCCAGCAGCTTGAGGGAAAAAAACATTCAGTACTTC. It yields the protein CASSLREKNIQYF.

This chain joins TRBV24-1 and TRBJ2-2, with TRBD2 matching 12 bases. Per germline, CDR1 KGHDR and CDR2 SFDVKD. V lost 9 bases and J lost 4; bases outside the gene matches: 2. This CDR3 is built from 14 residues. In DNA, the CDR3 is TGTGCCACCGGACTAGCGGGACCCACCGGGGAGCTGTTTTTT. Protein: CATGLAGPTGELFF.

This clonotype occurred a few times. The rearrangement joins TRBV7-2 to TRBJ2-1; 9 bases are a match to TRBD2. Germline V gene lookup returns CDR1 SGHTA and CDR2 FQGNSA. This CDR3 spans 15 amino acids. The junction had 6 bases not matched to a gene; V was cut back by 5 bases and J by 4 bases. CDR3 sequence (DNA): TGTGCCAGCAGCACCCCCGGACTAGCGTACAATGAGCAGTTCTTC. Amino acids: CASSTPGLAYNEQFF. The full variable domain, in which reference TRBV7-2 and TRBJ2-1 provide the parts outside the CDR3, is GAGVSQSPSNKVTEKGKDVELRCDPISGHTALYWYRQSLGQGLEFLIYFQGNSAPDKSGLPSDRFSAERTGGSVSTLTIQRTQQEDSAVYLCASSTPGLAYNEQFFGPGTRLTVL.

This chain uses TRBV4-3 with TRBJ2-5, with no clear D. The CDR3 has 17 amino acids. V shed 1 base and J shed 0 bases, with 15 bases lying between them. Germline V gene sequence: CDR1 LGHNA, CDR2 YSLEER. The CDR3 nucleotides read TGCGCCAGCAGCCAAGGGTTCCCACGTTTTGACCAAGAGACCCAGTACTTC. This codes for CASSQGFPRFDQETQYF.

The V and J genes are TRBV7-2 and TRBJ1-1; D is unclear. Looked up from germline, CDR1 is SGHTA and CDR2 is FQGNSA. The CDR3 extends over 13 amino acids. The V gene lost 4 bases and the J gene lost 0 bases, with 6 bases spanning the gap. The CDR3 DNA reads as TGTGCCAGCAGCTACATGATGAACACTGAAGCTTTCTTT. Translation: CASSYMMNTEAFF.

This chain links TRBV6-5 with TRBJ2-1; TRBD1 matches 7 bases. This CDR3 is 15 amino acids long. The V gene end was trimmed by 2 bases and the J gene end by 7 bases; junction bases not matched to a gene: 8. The germline V gene has CDR1 MNHEY and CDR2 SVGAGI. The DNA of the CDR3 is TGTGCCAGCAGTTACGACAGCAGGGGGATAAATGAGCAGTTCTTC. This encodes CASSYDSRGINEQFF.

This clonotype is a singleton in its sample. The chain carries TRBV6-1 and TRBJ2-2, with TRBD1 matching over 9 bases. Unmatched junction bases numbered 6, after V lost 3 bases and J lost 4 bases. Per the germline V gene, CDR1 is MNHNS and CDR2 is SASEGT. CDR3 size: 16 residues. The CDR3 reads CASSDGQGMATGELFF. The DNA of the CDR3 is TGTGCCAGCAGTGACGGACAGGGGATGGCCACCGGGGAGCTGTTTTTT.

The chain combines TRBV9 with TRBJ2-5; 11 nucleotides line up with TRBD2. The CDR3 covers 16 residues. CDR1 and CDR2 from the germline V gene are SGDLS and YYNGEE. Unmatched junction bases numbered 7, after V lost 2 bases and J lost 4 bases. The chain's CDR3 is CASSVLAGGLGETQYF. CDR3 in DNA: TGTGCCAGCAGCGTTTTAGCGGGAGGGCTTGGAGAGACCCAGTACTTC.

The V gene is TRBV6-2 or TRBV6-3, the J gene TRBJ1-6; D remains unclear. Germline loops: CDR1 MNHEY, CDR2 SVGEGT. The germline V and J ends were trimmed by 10 bases and 7 bases, with 11 bases remaining between them. The CDR3 length is 12 residues. CDR3 in DNA: TGTGCCACCCGACTCCCGAATTCACCCCTCCACTTT. It specifies CATRLPNSPLHF.

The rearrangement links TRBV7-9 to TRBJ2-5; 9 bases are a match to TRBD1. With V trimmed by 5 bases and J by 6 bases, 7 bases remained unmatched. The CDR3 length is 14 residues. CDR1 is SEHNR, CDR2 FQNEAQ, per germline (reference sequence). CDR3 in amino acids: CASSGNTGGQTQYF. The CDR3, as DNA: TGTGCCAGCAGCGGTAACACAGGGGGCCAGACCCAGTACTTC.

The rearrangement uses TRBV20-1 and TRBJ2-3; D may be TRBD2 (7 bases). V lost 6 bases and J lost 3, with 19 bases in between. The germline gives CDR1 DFQATT, CDR2 SNEGSKA (reference sequence). The CDR3 covers 15 residues. CDR3 DNA sequence: TGCAGTGCCCCCGGGGGCGGGAGTCCTACAGATACGCAGTATTTT. It translates to CSAPGGGSPTDTQYF.

V usage is TRBV5-1 and J usage is TRBJ2-3; D perhaps matches TRBD1 (5 bases). V was trimmed by 4 bases and J by 7 bases, leaving 16 bases between them. Germline lookup yields CDR1 SGHRS and CDR2 YFSETQ. The CDR3 contains 14 residues. The chain's CDR3 is CASSTQDNLNTQYF. CDR3 nucleotide sequence: TGCGCCAGCAGCACCCAGGACAACCTTAATACGCAGTATTTT.

In its sample, this clonotype was seen a few times. The CDR3 region is CASSYSHRNTGELFF. In DNA, the CDR3 is TGTGCCAGCAGTTACTCTCACAGGAACACCGGGGAGCTGTTTTTT. The rearrangement joins TRBV6-5 to TRBJ2-2; D not resolved. The germline CDR1 and CDR2 sequences are MNHEY and SVGAGI. This CDR3 has 15 residues. V was pared by 0 bases and J by 1 base, with 6 bases between.

This clonotype appeared a few times. This chain uses TRBV20-1 with TRBJ2-2; D call uncertain. Germline V gene data show CDR1 as DFQATT and CDR2 as SNEGSKA (reference sequence). The CDR3 covers 14 residues. V shed 6 bases and J shed 0 bases, with 11 bases lying between them. CDR3 in amino acids: CSARRAANTGELFF. CDR3 sequence (DNA): TGCAGTGCCCGGAGAGCAGCGAACACCGGGGAGCTGTTTTTT.